These 29 T cell receptor beta chains originate from one sample sequenced in a study of graft-versus-host responses after intestinal transplantation. Their antigens are not known. Some clones are missing from TCRdb's copy, which holds only in-frame ones; the method was immunoSEQ multiplex PCR. This sample has more than 95,000 clones, with 93% found just once. Specimen: unstimulated CD8+ T cells sorted from spleen or lymph node cells, collected before intestinal transplant. Receptors were obtained from a human donor who received an intestinal transplant.

The CDR3 coding sequence is TGCGCCAGCAGCCAATTCCGGACGCCCGGCGAGCAGTACTTC. This encodes CASSQFRTPGEQYF. The rearrangement uses TRBV4-1 and TRBJ2-7; no reliable D call. Trimming removed 2 bases at V and 6 bases at J, with 14 bases between. The CDR3 is 14 residues long. Germline assignment: CDR1 MGHRA and CDR2 YSYEKL.

The chain has TRBV7-8 and TRBJ1-1; D is unclear. The CDR3 has 13 residues. Germline assignment: CDR1 SGHVS and CDR2 FQNEAQ. Trimming shortened V by 9 bases and J by 0 bases, and 11 bases separated the two germline ends. CDR3 region: CASRRGLNTEAFF. In nucleotides, the CDR3 is TGTGCCAGTAGGCGGGGTTTGAACACTGAAGCTTTCTTT.

The chain combines TRBV11-2 with TRBJ1-3, with a weak D call TRBD1 (6 bases). The CDR3 covers 14 residues. Trimming took 3 bases from V and 1 from J, leaving 7 bases between them. Germline assignment: CDR1 SGHAT and CDR2 FQNNGV. Here the CDR3 reads CASSFTGSGNTIYF. CDR3 nucleotides: TGTGCCAGCAGCTTTACAGGGTCTGGAAACACCATATATTTT. Drawing the rest from reference TRBV11-2 and TRBJ1-3, the complete variable domain is EAGVAQSPRYKIIEKRQSVAFWCNPISGHATLYWYQQILGQGPKLLIQFQNNGVVDDSQLPKDRFSAERLKGVDSTLKIQPAKLEDSAVYLCASSFTGSGNTIYFGEGSWLTVV.

This chain uses TRBV7-3 with TRBJ2-3, with D perhaps matching TRBD2 (6 bases). The germline V and J ends were trimmed by 1 base and 0 bases, with 11 bases remaining between them. This CDR3 comprises 16 residues. Germline loops: CDR1 SGHTA, CDR2 FQGTGA. CDR3 loop: CASSLIPGTSTDTQYF. DNA of the CDR3: TGTGCCAGCAGCTTAATTCCGGGGACTAGCACAGATACGCAGTATTTT.

The J gene is TRBJ2-1, the V gene TRBV11-3; D may be TRBD1 (7 bases). V was trimmed by 4 bases and J by 7 bases, leaving 17 bases between them. The CDR3 has 15 residues. The germline gives CDR1 SGHNT, CDR2 YENEEA. This CDR3 reads CASSSELEGANEQFF. CDR3 bases: TGTGCCAGCAGCTCAGAGTTGGAGGGGGCTAATGAGCAGTTCTTC.

This chain connects TRBV6-4 to TRBJ2-1; possible D gene TRBD2, 5 bases. V gave up 6 bases and J gave up 4 bases, with 16 bases separating them. Germline V lookup: CDR1 MRHNA, CDR2 SNTAGT. This CDR3 comprises 15 residues. CDR3 protein: CASSVTSRGYNEQFF. CDR3 coding DNA: TGTGCCAGCAGCGTAACTAGTCGAGGTTACAATGAGCAGTTCTTC.

This clone was recorded once. The chain carries TRBV19 and TRBJ1-1; weak D call: TRBD1 (6 bases). V lost 6 bases and J lost 5, with 16 bases in between. The CDR3 sequence is 14 residues long. CDR1 LNHDA and CDR2 SQIVND come from the germline V gene (reference sequence). The CDR3 DNA reads as TGTGCCAGTAGCCCCCTAGGGGGGCGGACTGAAGCTTTCTTT. Its protein is CASSPLGGRTEAFF.

For this clone: This sample includes further DNA sequences coding for the same CDR3. The J gene is TRBJ2-7, the V gene TRBV9; D may be TRBD1 (6 bases). This CDR3 is built from 14 residues. Germline V lookup: CDR1 SGDLS, CDR2 YYNGEE. V lost 4 bases, J lost 0 bases, and 11 bases lay in between. The CDR3 sequence is CASSSKQGSYEQYF. The CDR3 bases are TGTGCCAGCAGCTCCAAACAGGGCTCCTACGAGCAGTACTTC.

The rearrangement joins TRBV5-1 to TRBJ2-5, with D possibly being TRBD1 or TRBD2 (6 bases each). Trimming took off 4 bases at V and 5 bases at J, with 18 bases between the two ends. The CDR3 has 15 residues. Germline lookup yields CDR1 SGHRS and CDR2 YFSETQ. The CDR3 DNA is TGCGCCAGCAGCCCTACGGGGGCAGGGAGGGAGACCCAGTACTTC. It encodes CASSPTGAGRETQYF. Full variable domain (outside the CDR3, taken from reference TRBV5-1 and TRBJ2-5): KAGVTQTPRYLIKTRGQQVTLSCSPISGHRSVSWYQQTPGQGLQFLFEYFSETQRNKGNFPGRFSGRQFSNSRSEMNVSTLELGDSALYLCASSPTGAGRETQYFGPGTRLLVL.

This clone is a singleton in its sample. The J gene is TRBJ1-1, the V gene TRBV5-1; D is undetermined. Deletions cut 4 bases from V and 3 bases from J, with 10 bases between. Germline V gene data show CDR1 as SGHRS and CDR2 as YFSETQ. The CDR3 has 13 amino acids. The CDR3 reads CASSLPFDTEAFF. CDR3 DNA: TGCGCCAGCAGCCTACCATTCGACACTGAAGCTTTCTTT.

The count of this clone is one. The chain recombines TRBV30 with TRBJ1-4; a weak D match, TRBD1 (5 bases). The V gene lost 2 bases and the J gene lost 10 bases, with 17 bases spanning the gap. The CDR3 sequence is 14 residues long. Per the germline V gene, CDR1 is GTSNPN and CDR2 is SVGIG (reference sequence). The CDR3 here is CAWSPSGGERKLFF. The CDR3 nucleotides read TGTGCCTGGAGTCCCTCCGGGGGGGAGCGAAAACTGTTTTTT.

This chain links TRBV9 with TRBJ2-7; no firm D call. CDR1 is SGDLS, CDR2 YYNGEE, per germline. Trimming removed 1 base at V and 0 bases at J, with 8 bases between. The CDR3 runs 14 residues. The DNA for the CDR3 is TGTGCCAGCAGCGTATCTGGGTTCTCCTACGAGCAGTACTTC. This translates into CASSVSGFSYEQYF.

The rearrangement uses TRBV11-3 and TRBJ2-1; 7 nucleotides match TRBD1. The V gene's germline CDR1 is SGHNT and CDR2 YENEEA. V was pared by 2 bases and J by 4 bases, with 8 bases of the junction left unmatched. CDR3 length equals 16 residues. The CDR3 spells CASSLIEQGWYNEQFF. DNA for the CDR3: TGTGCCAGCAGCTTAATAGAACAGGGGTGGTACAATGAGCAGTTCTTC.

V is TRBV5-1 and J is TRBJ2-1, with D maybe TRBD1 (6 bases). Per the germline V gene, CDR1 is SGHRS and CDR2 is YFSETQ. V lost 0 bases to trimming and J lost 0 bases, with 16 bases between them. The CDR3 runs 18 residues. CDR3 nucleotides: TGCGCCAGCAGCTTGGGGCAGGGGACGATGAGCTCCTACAATGAGCAGTTCTTC. This sequence encodes CASSLGQGTMSSYNEQFF.

In DNA, the CDR3 is TGTGCCAGCATCAATGCCGGGACAGGGGGAATCGGCTACGAGCAGTACTTC. It codes for CASINAGTGGIGYEQYF. The V and J genes are TRBV7-8 and TRBJ2-7; the match to TRBD1 covers 11 bases. Germline V gives CDR1 SGHVS, CDR2 FQNEAQ. V shed 7 bases, J shed 3 bases, and the junction held 14 bases outside the gene matches. The CDR3 contains 17 residues.

This clone was seen just once. The chain joins TRBV2 to TRBJ2-1; tentatively, D is TRBD1 or TRBD2 (5 bases each). The CDR3 spans 13 residues. Germline V gene sequence: CDR1 SNHLY, CDR2 FYNNEI. The V end was cut by 5 bases, the J end by 5 bases, with 10 bases between. CDR3 sequence: CASSWDDNNEQFF. The CDR3, as DNA: TGTGCCAGCAGTTGGGACGATAACAATGAGCAGTTCTTC.

The J gene is TRBJ1-1, the V gene TRBV2; possible D gene TRBD1, 5 bases. The CDR3 is 13 amino acids. CDR1 is SNHLY, CDR2 FYNNEI, per germline. With 7 bases removed from V and 4 bases from J, the gap between germline ends came to 13 bases. CDR3 protein: CASTTGGGTEAFF. The DNA for the CDR3 is TGTGCCAGCACGACGGGGGGTGGCACTGAAGCTTTCTTT.

The gene calls are TRBV5-1 and TRBJ1-3; 11 positions match TRBD1. This CDR3 contains 18 residues. Trimming removed 0 bases from V and 2 bases from J; junction bases left unmatched: 7. Germline V gives CDR1 SGHRS, CDR2 YFSETQ. As DNA, the CDR3 is TGCGCCAGCAGCTTGGAACTTCCGGGACAGGGGGCTGGAAACACCATATATTTT. Translation gives CASSLELPGQGAGNTIYF.

The chain carries TRBV29-1 and TRBJ2-3, with 8 bases matching TRBD1. Germline lookup yields CDR1 SQVTM and CDR2 ANQGSEA. This CDR3 is built from 12 residues. With V trimmed by 4 bases and J by 3 bases, 0 bases remained unmatched. The DNA for the CDR3 is TGCAGCGTTGGGACAGGGACAGATACGCAGTATTTT. This sequence encodes CSVGTGTDTQYF.

Notes on this clone: Sequence at one end of the junction differs from germline and may be a read error. This chain links TRBV27 with TRBJ1-1; D call uncertain. The germline gives CDR1 MNHEY, CDR2 SMNVEV (reference sequence). The CDR3 spans 16 residues. The CDR3 DNA reads TGTGCCAGCAGTGTATCGGCCGGATACATGAACACTGAAGCTTTCTTT. Translation: CASSVSAGYMNTEAFF.

The rearrangement uses TRBV6-5 and TRBJ2-5; D possibly matches TRBD1 or TRBD2 (6 bases each). The CDR3 runs 13 residues. From germline, CDR1 is MNHEY and CDR2 SVGAGI. Between the trimmed V and J ends, which lost 7 bases and 4 bases, there was a span of 13 bases. The CDR3 protein is CASKRGEIETQYF. The CDR3 DNA is TGTGCCAGCAAGAGGGGGGAGATAGAGACCCAGTACTTC.

The rearrangement joins TRBV6-1 to TRBJ2-7; D not resolved. The CDR3 runs to 10 residues. Germline assignment: CDR1 MNHNS and CDR2 SASEGT. Trimming shortened V by 6 bases and J by 4 bases, and 4 bases separated the two germline ends. In DNA, the CDR3 is TGTGCCAGCAGGGGTTACGAGCAGTACTTC. This codes for CASRGYEQYF.

This sequence joins TRBV14 and TRBJ2-5, with unresolved D. The CDR3 contains 16 residues. Trimming took 0 bases from V and 1 from J, leaving 12 bases between them. Per the germline V gene, CDR1 is SGHDN and CDR2 is FVKESK. CDR3 protein: CASSQDSYALQETQYF. CDR3 nucleotide sequence: TGTGCCAGCAGCCAAGATTCCTACGCTCTCCAAGAGACCCAGTACTTC.

This rearrangement joins TRBV7-9 to TRBJ2-1; a possible D gene is TRBD2 (6 bases). Germline values: CDR1 SEHNR, CDR2 FQNEAQ (reference sequence). Trimming pared 3 bases from V and 4 bases from J, leaving 16 bases between. The CDR3 spans 16 residues. The CDR3 bases are TGTGCCAGCAGCTTCATCGGGATAGGGAGGTACAATGAGCAGTTCTTC. Encoded protein: CASSFIGIGRYNEQFF.

The chain carries TRBV7-9 and TRBJ2-1, with TRBD2 as a possible D gene (6 bases). The CDR3 loop spans 17 amino acids. The germline V gene encodes CDR1 SEHNR and CDR2 FQNEAQ (reference sequence). Trimming removed 5 bases from V and 7 bases from J, with 24 bases in between. The CDR3 DNA sequence: TGTGCCAGCAGCCAGACCGCGAGCGGGCCCAAACTTAATGAGCAGTTCTTC. It codes for CASSQTASGPKLNEQFF.

This clone was recorded once. The rearrangement uses TRBV10-2 and TRBJ2-7; D uncertain. Looked up from germline, CDR1 is WSHSY and CDR2 is SAAADI. V lost 6 bases, J lost 1 base, and 10 bases lay in between. The CDR3 is 13 amino acids. CDR3 bases: TGCGCCAGCAGACGGTACCCTTCCTACGAGCAGTACTTC. It codes for CASRRYPSYEQYF.

The gene calls are TRBV27 and TRBJ2-3; D not resolved. V dropped 0 bases and J dropped 2 bases, with 3 bases sitting between them. Germline CDR1 MNHEY, CDR2 SMNVEV (reference sequence). The CDR3 totals 13 residues. The DNA of the CDR3 is TGTGCCAGCAGTTTATCGGTCACAGATACGCAGTATTTT. This sequence encodes CASSLSVTDTQYF.

This chain connects TRBV7-9 to TRBJ1-1; D possibly corresponds to TRBD1 (5 bases). The V end lost 0 bases, the J end lost 7 bases, and 12 bases lay between the germline ends. The CDR3 runs to 14 residues. Germline values: CDR1 SEHNR, CDR2 FQNEAQ (reference sequence). The CDR3 coding sequence is TGTGCCAGCAGCTTAGCATTAAGGGGCCGTGAAGCTTTCTTT. Its translation: CASSLALRGREAFF.

As concerns this clone: The identical CDR3 is also encoded by other nucleotide sequences in the sample. V and J are TRBV6-1 and TRBJ1-5; unclear D gene. This CDR3 is built from 14 residues. V lost 4 bases and J lost 0, with 7 bases in between. Germline lookup yields CDR1 MNHNS and CDR2 SASEGT. In DNA form, the CDR3 reads TGTGCCAGCAGTGTGACGGGTAGCAATCAGCCCCAGCATTTT. Translated: CASSVTGSNQPQHF.